A single count supports the clone carrying this T cell receptor (beta chain). Its cognate antigen is unknown. Clones were read by immunoSEQ multiplex PCR, and TCRdb kept only the in-frame ones, dropping some. The sample has 40,000 to 50,000 clones, approximately 84% seen once. This record comes from a study of CD4 T cells in relation to SARS-CoV-2 and coronaviruses. Study as a whole: The restricting HLA molecule for shared crossreactive spike epitopes was mapped.

Study-wide results and limits: In around 60% of donors, memory CD4+ clonotypes crossrecognized SARS-CoV-2 and at least one common cold coronavirus spike.

CDR1 SGHNT and CDR2 YYREEE come from the germline V gene (reference sequence). This CDR3 has 15 residues. The V gene end was trimmed by 0 bases and the J gene end by 0 bases; junction bases not matched to a gene: 3. The V call is TRBV5-4, the J call TRBJ2-7, with 7 bases lining up with TRBD2. The sequenced material came from naive CD4+ T cells from PBMCs, cultured in vitro. Stated subset: naive CD4+ T cells isolated by negative enrichment. This receptor was taken from an adult with COVID-19. The DNA of the CDR3 is TGTGCCAGCAGCTTGGGTAGCGGGTACTCCTACGAGCAGTACTTC. It yields the protein CASSLGSGYSYEQYF.